The following is a TCR beta chain sequence with its context. Germline V CDR1 and CDR2: MGHDK, SYGVNS. Trimming removed 7 bases from V and 3 bases from J; junction bases left unmatched: 2. This CDR3 has 13 residues. The PCR was carried out with 60 Vbeta primers and 13 Jbeta primers. The assay was immunoSEQ multiplex PCR, and TCRdb's table has in-frame clones only and misses some. The profile shows about 130,000 clones, 80% of them singletons. The data were taken from a study of cytomegalovirus exposure and HLA in healthy donors. This TCR derives from a middle-aged woman in good health and CMV-seronegative. Material for sequencing was PBMCs. The genes are TRBV25-1 and TRBJ1-1, with 10 bases identical to TRBD1. The CDR3 loop is CASTGTGDTEAFF. For the CDR3, the DNA is TGTGCCAGCACAGGGACAGGGGACACTGAAGCTTTCTTT.